The clone carrying this TCR beta chain was seen repeatedly, ten times or more. The data stem from a study of T-cell reconstitution after alpha-beta-depleted transplantation in children. From germline, CDR1 is SGHTA and CDR2 FQGNSA. J lost 8 bases, V lost 1 base, and 8 bases had no gene match. The CDR3 is 15 amino acids. TCRbeta library construction was performed incorporating unique molecular identifiers. TCRdb analysed the PCR reads with MiXCR anew, one entry per CDR3 protein. Here the sample spans about 200,000 distinct CDR3 sequences, roughly 18% being singletons. Here the sequenced sample was PBMCs, mostly from graft donor cells, taken 360 days after TCRalphabeta/CD19-depleted stem cell transplant. The rearrangement uses TRBV7-2 and TRBJ1-3; 7 bases align to TRBD1. The sequence was collected from a male patient aged 2-9 years who had a stem cell transplant for acute lymphoblastic leukemia, so the T cells may come from the graft donor. The CDR3 DNA reads TGTGCCAGCAGCTTAGGAGTGGGTCAGGGGGACACCATATATTTT. Amino acid sequence: CASSLGVGQGDTIYF.